This T cell receptor (beta chain) was sequenced for a study of T cell responses to AZD1222 COVID-19 vaccine. Measured with immunoSEQ multiplex PCR; TCRdb has only the in-frame clones, and not every one. The sample contains fewer than 85,000 clones, 70% to 90% of which appear only once. Whole-study results and caveats: Baseline seropositivity characterized only six AZD1222 recipients. Clonal diversity was possibly underestimated; the donors were predominantly white British and more often female. Two doses of AZD1222 preceded a rise in Spike-specific TCR breadth and depth. Unmutated variant regions are reportedly the target of nearly half of TCRs that are spike-specific.

In the case of this clone: Antigen unknown.

The sequencing here drew on peripheral blood, taken 28 days after the second AZD1222 dose. This receptor was identified in an adult who received the AZD1222 COVID-19 vaccine.

CDR3 sequence reads: CASSLTGDTGELFF. CDR3 bases: TGCGCCAGCAGCTTGACCGGGGACACCGGGGAGCTGTTTTTT. J is TRBJ2-2 and V is TRBV5-1; the D gene is possibly TRBD2 (5 bases). Trimming took 1 base from V and 3 from J, leaving 7 bases between them. The CDR3 contains 14 residues. Germline V gene data show CDR1 as SGHRS and CDR2 as YFSETQ.